The rows below give T cell receptor beta chains drawn from one sample of a study of blood T cell repertoires in COVID-19. Libraries were prepared by immunoSEQ multiplex PCR; TCRdb keeps only in-frame clonotypes and omits some of them. The sample gives 200,000 to 250,000 clones, around 86% of which show up once; 6.5% is in the top ten. Sequencing was performed on peripheral blood. The receptors were sampled from a man aged 60-69 years who had recovered from COVID-19. CDR3s include the opening cysteine and the closing phenylalanine or tryptophan. Each record gives: CDR3 length, D gene, clone size, J gene, V gene, CDR3 DNA, CDR3 protein. The D gene is left open where the match is weak. A row's size may be missing; if present it is once, few, many or a size class.

14,.,.,TRBJ1-6,TRBV3-1/TRBV3-2,TGTGCCAGCAGCTCGCGGGGCGTTAATTCACCCCTCCACTTT,CASSSRGVNSPLHF
16,.,.,TRBJ2-1,TRBV5-1,TGCGCCAGCAGCACCGTAGGGGGCGGGGGGAGGAATGAGCAGTTCTTC,CASSTVGGGGRNEQFF
15,.,.,TRBJ2-5,TRBV27,TGTGCCAGCCGTCGGGTCCGGGGGGCGGAAAAGACCCAGTACTTC,CASRRVRGAEKTQYF
14,.,.,TRBJ2-6,TRBV30,TGTGCCTGGAGACCCCCGCGCAGGGCCAACGTCCTGACTTTC,CAWRPPRRANVLTF
15,TRBD1,few,TRBJ2-5,TRBV27,TGTGCCAGCAGTTTATGGGAACAGGGGAGAGAGACCCAGTACTTC,CASSLWEQGRETQYF
13,.,few,TRBJ2-1,TRBV27,TGTGCCAGCAGTCCCCGGAGGGCGGCTGAGCAGTTCTTC,CASSPRRAAEQFF
15,.,once,TRBJ1-1,TRBV14,TGTGCCAGCAGCCCCCTTGGAGGGATCGACACTGAAGCTTTCTTT,CASSPLGGIDTEAFF
17,.,.,TRBJ1-4,TRBV4-3,TGCGCCAGCAGCCAGGACGCCAGGACAGCGAAGGGTGAAAAACTGTTTTTT,CASSQDARTAKGEKLFF
14,.,.,TRBJ1-5,TRBV6-5,TGTGCCAGCAGTCGACAGCCTGGCAATCAGCCCCAGCATTTT,CASSRQPGNQPQHF
15,.,.,TRBJ2-5,TRBV28,TGTGCCAGCCAAACCCCCGGGGGGCGTAGAGAGACCCAGTACTTC,CASQTPGGRRETQYF
16,TRBD1,.,TRBJ2-3,TRBV24-1,TGTGCCACCAGTGATTTGGACAGGGGTTTGACAGATACGCAGTATTTT,CATSDLDRGLTDTQYF
15,.,.,TRBJ1-2,TRBV3-1/TRBV3-2,TGTGCCAGCAGCCAAGAGGCTGGAGGGGCCAGTGGCTACACCTTC,CASSQEAGGASGYTF
17,TRBD2,.,TRBJ2-1,TRBV7-6,TGTGCCAGCAGCTTAGAAGCTAGCGGGGGGGCTTTTGGTGAGCAGTTCTTC,CASSLEASGGAFGEQFF
15,TRBD2,.,TRBJ2-3,TRBV10-2,TGCGCCAGCAGCAAAGCGGGGGCGGGTGGTGATACGCAGTATTTT,CASSKAGAGGDTQYF
16,TRBD2,.,TRBJ2-1,TRBV6-5,TGTGCCAGCAGCTACCAGATGCGGGGGGCGTACAATGAGCAGTTCTTC,CASSYQMRGAYNEQFF
15,TRBD1,.,TRBJ2-6,TRBV6-5,TGTGCCAGCAGAAGGGACAGCTCTGGGGCCAACGTCCTGACTTTC,CASRRDSSGANVLTF
18,.,.,TRBJ1-3,TRBV11-2,TGTGCCAGCAGCTTAGGGCCGGACACCTTTCTCTCCGGAAACACCATATATTTT,CASSLGPDTFLSGNTIYF
14,TRBD1,.,TRBJ2-3,TRBV6-5,TGTGCCAGCAGGTGGACAGGGGGCACAGATACGCAGTATTTT,CASRWTGGTDTQYF
14,.,few,TRBJ2-2,TRBV29-1,TGCAGCGTTGAATTTAATGCGGGGACCGGGGAGCTGTTTTTT,CSVEFNAGTGELFF
13,.,.,TRBJ1-2,TRBV28,TGTGCCAGCAGGTCGACAGGATCGATCCCCTACACCTTC,CASRSTGSIPYTF
16,.,.,TRBJ2-7,TRBV24-1,TGTGCCACCAGTGAACGTGGCGGACACAGCTCCTACGAGCAGTACTTC,CATSERGGHSSYEQYF
16,TRBD2,.,TRBJ2-5,TRBV5-3,TGTGCCAGAAGCGAACTTTCTAGCGGTGGGGTAGAGACCCAGTACTTC,CARSELSSGGVETQYF
14,TRBD1,.,TRBJ2-3,TRBV7-7,TGTGCCAGCAGCTACAGGGGTGGCACAGATACGCAGTATTTT,CASSYRGGTDTQYF
13,.,.,TRBJ1-1,TRBV27,TGTGCCAGCAGTTTCCGTAGTAACACTGAAGCTTTCTTT,CASSFRSNTEAFF
15,.,.,TRBJ1-1,TRBV6-2/TRBV6-3,TGTGCCAGCAGTTACTCGACGAGGGCCGGGCGTGAAGCTTTCTTT,CASSYSTRAGREAFF
15,.,.,TRBJ1-1,TRBV6-6,TGTGCCAGCACCGACGGGGGGTACATGAACACTGAAGCTTTCTTT,CASTDGGYMNTEAFF
14,.,.,TRBJ1-3,TRBV2,TGTGCCAGCAGGAGGACAGTCTCTGGAAACACCATATATTTT,CASRRTVSGNTIYF
14,.,.,TRBJ2-3,TRBV6-4,TGTGCCAGCAGTGAACGAGGGGCGGGGGATACGCAGTATTTT,CASSERGAGDTQYF
18,.,.,TRBJ2-1,TRBV6-1,TGTGCCAGCAATGAAAGGGGGGGAGGACAGGGAAATCGGAATGAGCAGTTCTTC,CASNERGGGQGNRNEQFF